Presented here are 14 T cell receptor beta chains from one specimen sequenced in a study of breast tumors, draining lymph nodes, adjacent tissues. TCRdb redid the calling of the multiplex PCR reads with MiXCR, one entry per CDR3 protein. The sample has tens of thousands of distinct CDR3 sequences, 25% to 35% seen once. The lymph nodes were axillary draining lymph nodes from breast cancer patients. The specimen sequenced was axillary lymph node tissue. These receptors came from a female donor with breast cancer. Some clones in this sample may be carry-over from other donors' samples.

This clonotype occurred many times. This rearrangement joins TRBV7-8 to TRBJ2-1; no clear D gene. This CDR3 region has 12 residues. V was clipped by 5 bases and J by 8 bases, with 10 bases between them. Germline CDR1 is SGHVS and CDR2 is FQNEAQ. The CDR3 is CASSPWVHEQFF. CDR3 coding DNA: TGTGCCAGCAGCCCCTGGGTCCATGAGCAGTTCTTC.

The CDR3: CASSIAGTGVSTDTQYF. DNA for the CDR3: TGTGCCAGCAGCATAGCCGGGACAGGGGTGAGCACAGATACGCAGTATTTT. This chain uses TRBV5-6 with TRBJ2-3; TRBD1 matches at 10 bases. Germline V gene sequence: CDR1 SGHDT, CDR2 YYEEEE. The V and J ends lost 4 bases and 0 bases, in that order; junction bases with no gene match: 8. This CDR3 spans 17 amino acids.

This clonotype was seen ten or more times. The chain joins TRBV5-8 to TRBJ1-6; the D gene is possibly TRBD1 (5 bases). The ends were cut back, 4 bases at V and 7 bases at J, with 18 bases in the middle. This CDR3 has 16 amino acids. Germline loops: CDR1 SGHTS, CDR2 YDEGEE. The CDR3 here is CASSPGTFGRNSPLHF. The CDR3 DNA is TGTGCCAGCAGCCCTGGGACTTTCGGGCGGAATTCACCCCTCCACTTT.

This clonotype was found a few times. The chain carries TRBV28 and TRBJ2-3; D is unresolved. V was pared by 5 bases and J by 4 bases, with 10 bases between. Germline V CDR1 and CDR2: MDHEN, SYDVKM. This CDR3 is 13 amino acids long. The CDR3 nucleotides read TGTGCCAGCAGTGGCAGGCTCCCAGATACGCAGTATTTT. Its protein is CASSGRLPDTQYF.

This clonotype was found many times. CDR3 nucleotide sequence: TGTGCCAGCTCACGTTCACGTGAGAACTATGGCTACACCTTC. It is translated as CASSRSRENYGYTF. This chain joins TRBV18 and TRBJ1-2; D ambiguous. In germline, CDR1 is KGHSH, CDR2 LQKENI. V dropped 4 bases and J dropped 2 bases, with 11 bases sitting between them. This CDR3 comprises 14 residues.

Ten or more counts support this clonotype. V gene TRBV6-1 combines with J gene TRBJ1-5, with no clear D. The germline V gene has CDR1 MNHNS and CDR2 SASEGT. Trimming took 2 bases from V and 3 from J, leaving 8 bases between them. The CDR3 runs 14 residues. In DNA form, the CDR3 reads TGTGCCAGCAGTGAACTCCAGCCCAATCAGCCCCAGCATTTT. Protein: CASSELQPNQPQHF.

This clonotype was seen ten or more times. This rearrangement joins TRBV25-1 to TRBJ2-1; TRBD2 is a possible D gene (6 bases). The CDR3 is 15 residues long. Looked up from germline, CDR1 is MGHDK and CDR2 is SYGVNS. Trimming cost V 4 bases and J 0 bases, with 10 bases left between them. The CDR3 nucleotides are TGTGCCAGCAGTGGCGGGACTCCCTCCTACAATGAGCAGTTCTTC. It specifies CASSGGTPSYNEQFF.

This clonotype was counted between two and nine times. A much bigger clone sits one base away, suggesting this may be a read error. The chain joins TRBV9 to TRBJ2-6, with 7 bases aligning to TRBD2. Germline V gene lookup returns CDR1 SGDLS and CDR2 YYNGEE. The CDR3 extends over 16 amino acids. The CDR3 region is CASSGGGSSGANALTF. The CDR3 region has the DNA TGTGCCAGCAGCGGGGGGGGAAGTTCCGGGGCCAACGCCCTGACTTTC.

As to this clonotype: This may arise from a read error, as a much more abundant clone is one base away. The CDR3: CASSVDLAGGNEPFF. The CDR3 DNA reads TGTGCCAGCAGCGTAGATTTAGCGGGAGGAAATGAGCCGTTCTTC. The chain uses TRBV9 and TRBJ2-1, with TRBD2 matching 10 bases. The length of the CDR3 is 15 residues. Germline V gives CDR1 SGDLS, CDR2 YYNGEE.

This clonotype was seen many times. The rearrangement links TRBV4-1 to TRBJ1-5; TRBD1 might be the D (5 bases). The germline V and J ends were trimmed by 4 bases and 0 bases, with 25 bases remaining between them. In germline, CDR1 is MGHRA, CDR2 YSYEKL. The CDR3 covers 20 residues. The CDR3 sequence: CASSRAIVDSVYYSNQPQHF. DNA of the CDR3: TGCGCCAGCAGCCGGGCGATAGTTGACAGCGTGTACTATAGCAATCAGCCCCAGCATTTT.

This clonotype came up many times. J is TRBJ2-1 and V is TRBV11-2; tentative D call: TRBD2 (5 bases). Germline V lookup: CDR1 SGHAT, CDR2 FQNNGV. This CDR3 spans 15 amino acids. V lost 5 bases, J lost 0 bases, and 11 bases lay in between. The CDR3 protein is CASSGADPSYNEQFF. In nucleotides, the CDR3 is TGTGCCAGCAGCGGAGCGGATCCCTCCTACAATGAGCAGTTCTTC.

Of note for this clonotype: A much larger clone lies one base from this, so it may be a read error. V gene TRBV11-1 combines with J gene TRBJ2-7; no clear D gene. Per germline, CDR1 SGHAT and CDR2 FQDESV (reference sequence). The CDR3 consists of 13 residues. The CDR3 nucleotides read TGTGCCAGCAGCCCTCTAGGTTCCTCCGAGCAGTACTTC. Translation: CASSPLGSSEQYF. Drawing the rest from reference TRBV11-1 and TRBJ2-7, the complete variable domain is EAEVAQSPRYKITEKSQAVAFWCDPISGHATLYWYRQILGQGPELLVQFQDESVVDDSQLPKDRFSAERLKGVDSTLKIQPAELGDSAMYLCASSPLGSSEQYFGPGTRLTVT.

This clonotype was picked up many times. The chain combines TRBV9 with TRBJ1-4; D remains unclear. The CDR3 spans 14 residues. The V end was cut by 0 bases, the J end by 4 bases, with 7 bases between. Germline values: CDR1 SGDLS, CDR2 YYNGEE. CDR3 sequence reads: CASSVGEGNEKLFF. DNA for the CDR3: TGTGCCAGCAGCGTAGGGGAGGGTAATGAAAAACTGTTTTTT.

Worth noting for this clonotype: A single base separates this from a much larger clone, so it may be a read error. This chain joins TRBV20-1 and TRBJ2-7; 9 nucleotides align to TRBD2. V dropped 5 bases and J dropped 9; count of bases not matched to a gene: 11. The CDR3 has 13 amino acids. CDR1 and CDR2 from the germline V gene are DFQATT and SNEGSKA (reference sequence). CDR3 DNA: TGCAGTGCTCCGACTAGCGGAGAGTTACCGCAGTACTTC. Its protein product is CSAPTSGELPQYF.